This T cell receptor (beta chain) was captured by sequencing in a study of T cells in Graves' hyperthyroidism and ophthalmopathy. Amplification of TCR beta CDR3 regions used RNA as the template. Primed by the HTBI set, a first-round RT-PCR was run on the TCR CDR3. TCRdb reanalysed the multiplex PCR reads using MiXCR and keeps one entry per CDR3 protein. The sample lists 500,000 to 600,000 distinct CDR3 sequences, 40% to 55% occurring once. In germline, CDR1 is SEHNR, CDR2 FQNEAQ (reference sequence). CDR3 length equals 14 residues. V dropped 1 base and J dropped 8; count of bases not matched to a gene: 7.

Material for sequencing was peripheral blood or thyroid tissue (not recorded which). The chain links TRBV7-9 to TRBJ1-2; the match to TRBD1 covers 7 bases. The sequence derives from an adult woman with Graves' disease, either hyperthyroidism or ophthalmopathy (not recorded which). CDR3 bases: TGTGCCAGCAGCTTAGGTAGGGGGCTTGGAGGCTACACCTTC. Translating it yields CASSLGRGLGGYTF.